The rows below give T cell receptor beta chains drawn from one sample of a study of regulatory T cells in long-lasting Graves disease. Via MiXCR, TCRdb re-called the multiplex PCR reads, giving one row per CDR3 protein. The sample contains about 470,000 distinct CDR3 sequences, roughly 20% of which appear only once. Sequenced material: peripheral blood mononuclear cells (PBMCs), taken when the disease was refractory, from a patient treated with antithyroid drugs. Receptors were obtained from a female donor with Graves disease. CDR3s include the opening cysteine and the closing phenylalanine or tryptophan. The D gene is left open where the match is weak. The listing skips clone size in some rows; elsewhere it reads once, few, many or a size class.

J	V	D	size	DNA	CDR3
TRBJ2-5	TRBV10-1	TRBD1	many	TGTGCCAGCAGCGAAGGGGGCCAGGAGACCCAGTACTTC	CASSEGGQETQYF
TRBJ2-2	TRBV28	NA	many	TGTGCCAGCAGTTTATACTCTAGCCGATACACCGGGGAGCTGTTTTTT	CASSLYSSRYTGELFF
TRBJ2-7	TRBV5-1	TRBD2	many	TGCGCCAGCAGCGATCGGACTAGCGGGAGCGAGCAGTACTTC	CASSDRTSGSEQYF
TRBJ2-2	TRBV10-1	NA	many	TGCGCCAGCAGTGACCCATCAAGCGGGAACACCGGGGAGCTGTTTTTT	CASSDPSSGNTGELFF
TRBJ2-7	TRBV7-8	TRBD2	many	TGTGCCAGCAGCTTCCAGCGGGAGGGTTACGAGCAGTACTTC	CASSFQREGYEQYF
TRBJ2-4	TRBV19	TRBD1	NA	TGTGCCAGTAGTAACCAGGGACAGGGGATCCTCGGGGCCAAAAACATTCGGTACTTC	CASSNQGQGILGAKNIRYF
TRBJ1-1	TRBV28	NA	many	TGTGCCAGCAGTTTGGTCGGCGGCGTAGGAGCTTTCTTT	CASSLVGGVGAFF
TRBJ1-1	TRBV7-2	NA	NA	TGTGCCAGCAGCTTAGCGGCAGAGAACACTGAAGCTTTCTTT	CASSLAAENTEAFF
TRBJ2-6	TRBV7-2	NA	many	TGTGCCAGCAGGTGGACCGTCTCTGGGGCCAACGTCCTGACTTTC	CASRWTVSGANVLTF
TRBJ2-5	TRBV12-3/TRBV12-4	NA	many	TGTGCCAGCAGTTTAAGCTTTGGAGCGACCCAGTACTTC	CASSLSFGATQYF
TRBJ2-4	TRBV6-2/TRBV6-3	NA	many	TGTGCCAGCAGTATTCGTCTCGGGACAGCCAAAAACATTCAGTACTTC	CASSIRLGTAKNIQYF
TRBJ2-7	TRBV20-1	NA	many	TGCAGTGCTACAACGATTGTCGGCTACGAGCAGTACTTC	CSATTIVGYEQYF
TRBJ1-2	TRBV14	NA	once	TGTGCCAGCAGCCATGGACCGATCTCCCATGGCTACACCTTC	CASSHGPISHGYTF
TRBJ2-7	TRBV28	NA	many	TGTGCCAGCAGTCTAGAGACGGACGAGCAGTACTTC	CASSLETDEQYF
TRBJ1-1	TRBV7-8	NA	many	TGTGCCAGCAGCTTAGCGTCCCGCAATGAAGCTTTCTTT	CASSLASRNEAFF
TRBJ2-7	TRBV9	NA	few	TGTGCCAGCAGCGCCCGTTCAGGTTACGAGCAGTACTTC	CASSARSGYEQYF
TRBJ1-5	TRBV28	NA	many	TGTGCCAGCAGTTGGACGGAAATCAATCAGCCCCAGCATTTT	CASSWTEINQPQHF
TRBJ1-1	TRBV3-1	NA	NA	TGTGCCAGCAGCCAAGCTCTTGGGGGAGCTTTCTTT	CASSQALGGAFF
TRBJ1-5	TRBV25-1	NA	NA	TGTGCCAGCAGCGATCTGGGGGAGAATCAGCCCCAGCATTTT	CASSDLGENQPQHF
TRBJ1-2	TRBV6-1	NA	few	TGTGCCAGCACCCCATCAGGGGCCTATGGCTACACCTTC	CASTPSGAYGYTF
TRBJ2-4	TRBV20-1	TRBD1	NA	TGCAGTGCTCAGACAGGGGCTGGTAACATTCAGTACTTC	CSAQTGAGNIQYF
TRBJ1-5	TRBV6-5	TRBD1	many	TGTGCCAGCAGTTCGGGGACAGGGGTTGACAATCAGCCCCAGCATTTT	CASSSGTGVDNQPQHF
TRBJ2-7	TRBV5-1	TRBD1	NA	TGCGCCAGCAGCTTTCGATCAGGGGGAGCCTACGAGCAGTACTTC	CASSFRSGGAYEQYF
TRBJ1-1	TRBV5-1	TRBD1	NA	TGCGCCAGCAGCGGCGACAGGGCTGTGAACACTGAAGCTTTCTTT	CASSGDRAVNTEAFF
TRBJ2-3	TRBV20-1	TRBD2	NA	TGCAGTGCTAGTAGCGGGAACCCGCCGCAGTATTTT	CSASSGNPPQYF
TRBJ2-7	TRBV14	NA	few	TGTGCCAGCAGCCAAGGTGACTTCCCCGAGCAGTACTTC	CASSQGDFPEQYF
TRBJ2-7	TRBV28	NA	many	TGTGCCAGCAGCCCCGAGGGAGAAAACTCCTACGAGCAGTACTTC	CASSPEGENSYEQYF
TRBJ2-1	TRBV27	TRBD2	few	TGTGCCAGCAGTTTAAGTGGACTAGGGAGTGCAATAGGCTACAATGAGCAGTTCTTC	CASSLSGLGSAIGYNEQFF
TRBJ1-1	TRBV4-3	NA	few	TGCGCCAGCAGCCAAGGATATTCGGGTTTCGACACTGAAGCTTTCTTT	CASSQGYSGFDTEAFF
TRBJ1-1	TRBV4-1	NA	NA	TGCGCCAGCAGCCAAGTAAGGGGGGGCACTGAAGCTTTCTTT	CASSQVRGGTEAFF
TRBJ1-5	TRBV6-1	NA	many	TGTGCCAGCATGGGGCAGGGAAATCAGCCCCAGCATTTT	CASMGQGNQPQHF
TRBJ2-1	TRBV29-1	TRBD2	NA	TGCAGCTTAACTCAGCGGGAGAGAAGAAATGAGCAGTTCTTC	CSLTQRERRNEQFF
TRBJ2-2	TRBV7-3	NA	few	TGTGCCAGCAGCGCCGTACGGGGGCAAACCGGGGAGCTGTTTTTT	CASSAVRGQTGELFF
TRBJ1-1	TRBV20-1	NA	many	TGCAGTGCTAGAGATGCTGTGGTGGAGGACACTGAAGCTTTCTTT	CSARDAVVEDTEAFF
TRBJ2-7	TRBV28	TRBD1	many	TGTGCCAGCAGTTTACCCGCCGGGACAGGGACCTACGAGCAGTACTTC	CASSLPAGTGTYEQYF